This TCR beta chain was obtained from a study of T-cell memory formation after mild COVID-19. Study-wide background: TCR clustering was largely donor specific. Study-wide findings and caveats: Shrinking CD4+ clones were chiefly CM and EM; CD8+ ones were chiefly EMRA.

Germline V gene sequence: CDR1 MGHRA, CDR2 YSYEKL. J was trimmed by 0 bases and V by 6 bases; bases with no gene match: 12. CDR3 length: 17 residues. One entry per CDR3 protein, called by TCRdb with MiXCR from the 5' RACE reads. Among 580,000 or so distinct CDR3 sequences listed, roughly a sixth were seen once. With respect to this clonotype: The antigen is undetermined.

This sequence was found in an adult woman who had mild COVID-19 (a few samples of this study predate the infection). Cell type and time point are not known. The material sequenced was PBMCs or a T cell subset sorted from them (not recorded which). The rearrangement links TRBV4-1 to TRBJ1-1; 8 positions agree with TRBD1. CDR3 DNA sequence: TGCGCCAGCAGTCCGACAGGGGCTCTAACCTTGAACACTGAAGCTTTCTTT. This gives the protein CASSPTGALTLNTEAFF.